The text below deals with one TCR beta chain. Germline V lookup: CDR1 GTSNPN, CDR2 SVGIG (reference sequence). The V and J ends lost 1 base and 1 base respectively, with 14 bases between them. The CDR3 sequence is 16 residues long. The table came from immunoSEQ multiplex PCR; TCRdb's copy has only in-frame clones and leaves some out. Of some 80,000 clones listed, roughly 91% were seen once; the top ten hold 4.5% to 7%. The sample originates from a study of control samples from healthy donors and cancer patients. The TCR comes from a man aged 45-65 years in good health. The sequenced material came from blood. The rearrangement links TRBV30 to TRBJ1-3; D is perhaps TRBD1 (5 bases). CDR3 bases: TGTGCCTGGAGTGCCAGTACGTGGGGGTCTGGAAACACCATATATTTT. Translating gives CAWSASTWGSGNTIYF.